This T cell receptor (beta chain) was recovered during a study of cytomegalovirus exposure and HLA in healthy donors. After removal of 3 bases from V and 1 base from J, the junction contained 12 bases not matched to a gene. Germline assignment: CDR1 MGHRA and CDR2 YSYEKL. This CDR3 comprises 18 residues. Overall study results and limits: A later analysis found that most CMV-associated TCR beta chains appeared HLA-restricted. In a later analysis, a genetic analysis reported fewer productive-TCR N-insertions in an Asian-associated ancestry cluster than the cohort average.

The PCR ran on 60 Vbeta and 13 Jbeta primers. The method was immunoSEQ multiplex PCR; TCRdb's version includes in-frame clones alone and lacks a portion of them. The table includes under 130,000 clones, around 78% detected once. Notes on this clone: Its antigen remains unidentified. Other nucleotide sequences in the sample specify the same CDR3.

The J gene is TRBJ2-1, the V gene TRBV4-1, with 7 bases that match TRBD2. The TCR originated in a male donor in good health and CMV-seronegative. The material sequenced was PBMCs. The DNA for the CDR3 is TGCGCCAGCAGCCATCCCCCTGTGGGCGGGAGTTCCTACAATGAGCAGTTCTTC. Protein product: CASSHPPVGGSSYNEQFF.